The entry below gives a single T cell receptor beta chain sequence along with its context. The junction and the germline gene differ at one end; a read error may be behind it. Sequencing used immunoSEQ multiplex PCR; TCRdb keeps in-frame clones, though not all of them. This sample yields hundreds of thousands of clones, of which around 84% are seen a single time; about 6% belongs to the top ten. The CDR3 loop spans 15 amino acids. Germline CDR1 is LNHNV and CDR2 is YYDKDF (reference sequence). This specimen belongs to a study of blood T cell repertoires in COVID-19. The specimen was peripheral blood. The chain uses TRBV15 and TRBJ1-4, with a weak D call TRBD1 (5 bases). The clonotype comes from a man of 80 years or more with acute or convalescent COVID-19. DNA for the CDR3: TGTGCCACCGGCAGATTGGGATCGGGGGATGAAAAACTGTTTTTT. It codes for CATGRLGSGDEKLFF. Combining the CDR3 with reference TRBV15 and TRBJ1-4 gives the whole variable domain DAMVIQNPRYQVTQFGKPVTLSCSQTLNHNVMYWYQQKSSQAPKLLFHYYDKDFNNEADTPDNFQSRRPNTSFCFLDIRSPGLGDTAMYLCATGRLGSGDEKLFFGSGTQLSVL.